The rows below give T cell receptor beta chains drawn from one sample of a study of blood T cell repertoires in COVID-19. Assay used: immunoSEQ multiplex PCR; TCRdb lists only in-frame clones, some missing. Of 180,000 or so clones in the sample, around 85% were seen once. Input material: peripheral blood. The receptors derive from a man aged 55 to 69 with acute or convalescent COVID-19. Both conserved end residues are part of each CDR3. The D gene is left open where the match is weak. Clone size, where shown, is once, few, many, or a class for clones that have expanded.

d_call	j_call	v_call	clone_size	cdr3_aa	cdr3_nt
TRBD2	TRBJ2-3	TRBV28	-	CASRFSGQSTDTQYF	TGTGCCAGCAGGTTTAGCGGGCAGAGCACAGATACGCAGTATTTT
TRBD2	TRBJ2-5	TRBV6-2/TRBV6-3	-	CASSYSGRGGQETQYF	TGTGCCAGCAGTTACTCCGGACGGGGGGGTCAAGAGACCCAGTACTTC
TRBD2	TRBJ2-1	TRBV27	-	CASRGFASGLPNEQFF	TGTGCCAGCAGGGGGTTTGCTAGCGGCTTACCCAATGAGCAGTTCTTC
TRBD2	TRBJ2-7	TRBV28	-	CASSTSSGGAYEQYF	TGTGCCAGCAGTACCTCTAGCGGAGGGGCCTACGAGCAGTACTTC
TRBD1	TRBJ1-2	TRBV25-1	-	CASTPGGVSGGYTF	TGTGCCAGCACGCCAGGGGGCGTGAGCGGGGGCTACACCTTC
-	TRBJ2-7	TRBV6-5	-	CASREGLNYEQYF	TGTGCCAGCAGGGAGGGCTTGAACTACGAGCAGTACTTC
TRBD2	TRBJ2-1	TRBV20-1	-	CSASVREGPRVEQFF	TGCAGTGCTAGTGTTCGGGAGGGCCCTCGAGTTGAGCAGTTCTTC
-	TRBJ2-1	TRBV6-5	once	CASSYSRVGEQFF	TGTGCCAGCAGTTACTCCAGGGTAGGTGAGCAGTTCTTC
TRBD2	TRBJ2-5	TRBV5-1	-	CASSSGTPGETQYF	TGCGCCAGCAGCAGCGGGACTCCCGGGGAGACCCAGTACTTC
-	TRBJ2-2	TRBV19	-	CASRIAANTGELFF	TGTGCCAGTAGGATCGCAGCGAACACCGGGGAGCTGTTTTTT
TRBD1	TRBJ1-4	TRBV5-1	-	CASSLGVGTGSEKLFF	TGCGCCAGCAGCTTGGGGGTCGGGACAGGGAGTGAAAAACTGTTTTTT
-	TRBJ1-5	TRBV5-1	-	CASSLWGGQDQPQHF	TGCGCCAGCAGCTTGTGGGGGGGGCAAGATCAGCCCCAGCATTTT
-	TRBJ2-1	TRBV2	few	CASKGRDYNEQFF	TGTGCCAGCAAAGGGCGGGACTACAATGAGCAGTTCTTC
TRBD2	TRBJ2-2	TRBV30	many	CACPGTSGNTGELFF	TGTGCCTGCCCCGGGACTAGCGGTAACACCGGGGAGCTGTTTTTT
-	TRBJ2-1	TRBV27	-	CASSLEDSAYNEQFF	TGTGCCAGCAGTTTAGAAGATAGCGCGTACAATGAGCAGTTCTTC
-	TRBJ1-6	TRBV11-1	-	CASSPYSNSPLHF	TGTGCCAGCAGCCCTTACAGCAATTCACCCCTCCACTTT
TRBD1	TRBJ2-7	TRBV9	-	CASSRGGSKDYEQYF	TGTGCCTCCTCACGAGGGGGCTCAAAGGATTACGAGCAGTACTTC
-	TRBJ2-1	TRBV19	few	CASTPRQRPDNEQFF	TGTGCCAGTACCCCCCGGCAGCGCCCAGACAATGAGCAGTTCTTC
TRBD2	TRBJ2-7	TRBV5-1	-	CASSLLAGTDYEQYF	TGCGCCAGCAGCTTGTTAGCGGGAACCGACTACGAGCAGTACTTC
-	TRBJ1-6	TRBV11-1	-	CASSPQGSNSPLHF	TGTGCCAGCAGCCCCCAGGGCAGTAATTCACCCCTCCACTTT
-	TRBJ2-6	TRBV27	-	CASSFSGANVLTF	TGTGCCAGCAGCTTCTCTGGGGCCAACGTCCTGACTTTC
TRBD1	TRBJ2-7	TRBV3-1/TRBV3-2	-	CASSQQGAREQYF	TGTGCCAGCAGCCAACAGGGGGCGCGGGAGCAGTACTTC
-	TRBJ2-7	TRBV28	few	CASSLQGRQYF	TGTGCCAGCAGTTTACAGGGTCGGCAGTACTTC
TRBD1	TRBJ1-3	TRBV5-1	-	CASSFGTGGNTIYF	TGCGCCAGCAGCTTCGGGACAGGTGGAAACACCATATATTTT
TRBD1	TRBJ1-5	TRBV24-1	many	CATSDSRTGGFGQPQHF	TGTGCCACCAGTGATTCAAGGACAGGGGGCTTCGGTCAGCCCCAGCATTTT
TRBD2	TRBJ2-3	TRBV27	-	CASSRLADSTDTQYF	TGTGCCAGCAGCCGACTAGCGGATAGCACAGATACGCAGTATTTT
TRBD2	TRBJ2-3	TRBV5-1	few	CASARLAETTDTQYF	TGCGCCAGCGCAAGACTAGCGGAGACCACAGATACGCAGTATTTT
TRBD2	TRBJ2-3	TRBV3-1/TRBV3-2	-	CASSQDGGGSGTVVDTQYF	TGTGCCAGCAGCCAAGATGGAGGAGGAAGCGGGACGGTGGTGGATACGCAGTATTTT
-	TRBJ2-5	TRBV28	-	CASSPQTGETQYF	TGTGCCAGCAGTCCCCAGACAGGAGAGACCCAGTACTTC